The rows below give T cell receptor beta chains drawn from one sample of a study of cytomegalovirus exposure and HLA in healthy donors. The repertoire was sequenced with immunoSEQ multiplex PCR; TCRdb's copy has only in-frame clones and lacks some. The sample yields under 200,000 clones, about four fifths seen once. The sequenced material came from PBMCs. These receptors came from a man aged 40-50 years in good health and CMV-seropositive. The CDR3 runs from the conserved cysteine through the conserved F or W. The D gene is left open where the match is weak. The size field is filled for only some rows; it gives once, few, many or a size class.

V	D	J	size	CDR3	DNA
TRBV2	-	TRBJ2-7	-	CASSPGQNRGQYF	TGTGCCAGCAGTCCTGGACAGAATCGCGGGCAGTACTTC
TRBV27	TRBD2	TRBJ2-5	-	CASSRGLAGVETQYF	TGTGCCAGCAGTAGGGGACTAGCGGGAGTTGAGACCCAGTACTTC
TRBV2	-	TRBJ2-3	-	CASRRTDTQYF	TGTGCCAGCCGGCGGACAGATACGCAGTATTTT
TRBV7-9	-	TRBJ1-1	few	CASSLLRGARDEAFF	TGTGCCAGCAGCTTACTTCGGGGGGCGAGGGATGAAGCTTTCTTT
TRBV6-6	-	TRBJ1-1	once	CASSYVQGVNTEAFF	TGTGCCAGCAGTTACGTCCAGGGTGTGAACACTGAAGCTTTCTTT
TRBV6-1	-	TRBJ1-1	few	CASPQGGVGTEAFF	TGTGCCAGCCCCCAGGGAGGGGTGGGTACTGAAGCTTTCTTT
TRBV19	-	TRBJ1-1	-	CASSISEDTEAFF	TGTGCCAGTAGTATTTCAGAGGACACTGAAGCTTTCTTT
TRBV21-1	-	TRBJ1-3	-	CASSAKTSTESGNTIYF	TGTGCCAGCAGCGCAAAAACGTCGACAGAGTCTGGAAACACCATATATTTT
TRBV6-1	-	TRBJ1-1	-	CASRTQVNTEAFF	TGTGCCAGCAGGACCCAGGTGAACACTGAAGCTTTCTTT
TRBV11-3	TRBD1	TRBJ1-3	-	CASSPWDRVFSGNTIYF	TGTGCCAGCAGCCCCTGGGACAGGGTATTCTCTGGAAACACCATATATTTT
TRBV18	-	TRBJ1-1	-	CASSPGRNTEAFF	TGTGCCAGCTCACCAGGGCGGAACACTGAAGCTTTCTTT
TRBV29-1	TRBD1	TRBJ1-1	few	CSVDRRDSMNTEAFF	TGCAGCGTTGATAGGAGGGACAGTATGAACACTGAAGCTTTCTTT
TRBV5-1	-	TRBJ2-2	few	CASSFVRINTGELFF	TGCGCCAGCAGCTTCGTCAGGATCAACACCGGGGAGCTGTTTTTT
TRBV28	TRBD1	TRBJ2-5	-	CASSPGTGARETQYF	TGTGCCAGCAGCCCCGGGACAGGGGCCAGGGAGACCCAGTACTTC
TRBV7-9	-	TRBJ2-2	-	CASSPPAGSNTGELFF	TGTGCCAGCAGCCCCCCGGCGGGTTCGAACACCGGGGAGCTGTTTTTT
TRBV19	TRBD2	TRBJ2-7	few	CASRLSRDYQDGAEQYF	TGTGCCAGTAGATTATCACGGGACTATCAGGACGGGGCCGAGCAGTACTTC
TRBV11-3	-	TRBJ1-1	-	CASSPDRTSTEAFF	TGTGCCAGCAGCCCTGACAGGACGAGCACTGAAGCTTTCTTT
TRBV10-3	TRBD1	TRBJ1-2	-	CAIMGDRDYGYTF	TGTGCCATCATGGGGGACAGGGACTATGGCTACACCTTC
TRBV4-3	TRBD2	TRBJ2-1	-	CASSPNGGLAPIGEFF	TGCGCCAGCAGTCCCAACGGGGGACTAGCGCCCATTGGGGAGTTCTTC
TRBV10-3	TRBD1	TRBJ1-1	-	CAIRGTGLDEAFF	TGTGCCATCAGGGGGACAGGGTTAGATGAAGCTTTCTTT
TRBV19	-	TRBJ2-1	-	CASTLDRWGVGEQFF	TGTGCCAGTACCCTGGACCGTTGGGGGGTTGGTGAGCAGTTCTTC
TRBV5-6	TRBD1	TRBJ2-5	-	CASSGWDRAQETQYF	TGTGCCAGCAGCGGATGGGACAGGGCCCAAGAGACCCAGTACTTC
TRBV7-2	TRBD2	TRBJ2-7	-	CASSPLAGTYEQYF	TGTGCCAGCAGCCCACTAGCGGGAACCTACGAGCAGTACTTC
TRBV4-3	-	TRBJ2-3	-	CASSQDGDRGTDTQYF	TGCGCCAGCAGCCAAGACGGTGACAGAGGCACAGATACGCAGTATTTT
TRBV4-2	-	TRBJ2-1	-	CASSLDYPNEQFF	TGTGCCAGCAGCCTCGACTACCCTAATGAGCAGTTCTTC
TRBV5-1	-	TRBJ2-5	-	CASSLTGLSQETQYF	TGCGCCAGCAGCTTGACAGGGCTGAGCCAAGAGACCCAGTACTTC
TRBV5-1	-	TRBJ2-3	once	CASSPEGDTQYF	TGCGCCAGCAGCCCGGAGGGGGATACGCAGTATTTT
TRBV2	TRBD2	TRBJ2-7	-	CASSLTSGRAYEQYF	TGTGCCAGCAGCCTGACTAGCGGGAGGGCCTACGAGCAGTACTTC
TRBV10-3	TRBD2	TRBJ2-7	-	CAISESEASGTYEQYF	TGTGCCATCAGTGAGTCCGAAGCTAGCGGGACCTACGAGCAGTACTTC
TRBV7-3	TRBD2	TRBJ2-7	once	CASSPSGKSYEQYF	TGTGCCAGCAGCCCTAGCGGGAAAAGCTACGAGCAGTACTTC
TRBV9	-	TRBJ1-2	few	CASNKRGEPNYGYTF	TGTGCCAGCAACAAAAGGGGTGAACCTAACTATGGCTACACCTTC
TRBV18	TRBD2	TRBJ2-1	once	CASSPSGRVDEQFF	TGTGCCAGCTCACCAAGCGGGAGGGTTGATGAGCAGTTCTTC
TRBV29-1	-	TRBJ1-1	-	CSVTREGTEAFF	TGCAGCGTTACAAGGGAGGGAACTGAAGCTTTCTTT
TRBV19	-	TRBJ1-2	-	CASSRQLIYGYTF	TGTGCCAGTAGCCGACAGTTAATCTATGGCTACACCTTC
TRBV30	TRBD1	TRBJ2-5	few	CACSGTGETQYF	TGTGCCTGCTCCGGGACAGGAGAGACCCAGTACTTC